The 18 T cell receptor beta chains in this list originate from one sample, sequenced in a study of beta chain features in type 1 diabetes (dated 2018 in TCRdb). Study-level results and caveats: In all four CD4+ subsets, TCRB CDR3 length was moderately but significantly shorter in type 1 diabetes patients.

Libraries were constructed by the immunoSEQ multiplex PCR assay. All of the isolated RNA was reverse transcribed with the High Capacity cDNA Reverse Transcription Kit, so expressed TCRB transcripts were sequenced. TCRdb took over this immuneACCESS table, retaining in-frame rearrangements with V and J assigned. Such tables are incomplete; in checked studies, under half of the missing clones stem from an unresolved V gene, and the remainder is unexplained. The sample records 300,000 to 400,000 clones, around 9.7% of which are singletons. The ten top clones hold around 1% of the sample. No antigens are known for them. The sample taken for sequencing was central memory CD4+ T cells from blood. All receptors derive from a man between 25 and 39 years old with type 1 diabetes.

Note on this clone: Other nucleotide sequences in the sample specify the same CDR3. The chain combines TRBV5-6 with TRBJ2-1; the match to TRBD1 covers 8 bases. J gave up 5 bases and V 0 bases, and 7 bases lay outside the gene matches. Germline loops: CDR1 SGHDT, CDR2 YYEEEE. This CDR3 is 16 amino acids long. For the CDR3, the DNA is TGTGCCAGCAGCTTGGGTCTGGGACAGGTAAACAATGAGCAGTTCTTC. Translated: CASSLGLGQVNNEQFF.

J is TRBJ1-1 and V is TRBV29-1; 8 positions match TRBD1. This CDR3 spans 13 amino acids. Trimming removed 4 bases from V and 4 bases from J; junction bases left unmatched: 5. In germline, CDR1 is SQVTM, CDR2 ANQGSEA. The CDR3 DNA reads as TGCAGCGTTGGAGTGGGACAGGCCACTGAAGCTTTCTTT. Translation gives CSVGVGQATEAFF.

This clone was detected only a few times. The CDR3 DNA follows: TGTGCCAGCAGTGAACGACGGGACAACTCTGGAAACACCATATATTTT. Protein: CASSERRDNSGNTIYF. The chain joins TRBV25-1 to TRBJ1-3; possibly TRBD1 for D (6 bases). Germline V gives CDR1 MGHDK, CDR2 SYGVNS. The V and J ends lost 2 bases and 0 bases respectively, with 11 bases between them. The CDR3 consists of 16 residues.

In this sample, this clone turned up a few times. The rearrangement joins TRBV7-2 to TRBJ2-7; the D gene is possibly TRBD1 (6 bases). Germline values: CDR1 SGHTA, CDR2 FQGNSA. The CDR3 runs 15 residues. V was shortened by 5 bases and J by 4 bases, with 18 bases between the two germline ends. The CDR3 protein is CASSPTLGHLYEQYF. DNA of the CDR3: TGTGCCAGCAGCCCAACCCTGGGACACTTATACGAGCAGTACTTC. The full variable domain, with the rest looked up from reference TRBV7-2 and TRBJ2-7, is GAGVSQSPSNKVTEKGKDVELRCDPISGHTALYWYRQSLGQGLEFLIYFQGNSAPDKSGLPSDRFSAERTGGSVSTLTIQRTQQEDSAVYLCASSPTLGHLYEQYFGPGTRLTVT.

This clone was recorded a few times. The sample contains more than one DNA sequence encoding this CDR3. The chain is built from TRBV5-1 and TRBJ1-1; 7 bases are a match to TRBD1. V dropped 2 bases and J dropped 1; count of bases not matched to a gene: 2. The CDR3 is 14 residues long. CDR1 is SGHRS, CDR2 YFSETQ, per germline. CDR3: CASSLGGGNTEAFF. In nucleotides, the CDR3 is TGCGCCAGCAGCTTAGGGGGCGGGAACACTGAAGCTTTCTTT. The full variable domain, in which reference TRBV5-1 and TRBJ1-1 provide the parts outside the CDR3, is KAGVTQTPRYLIKTRGQQVTLSCSPISGHRSVSWYQQTPGQGLQFLFEYFSETQRNKGNFPGRFSGRQFSNSRSEMNVSTLELGDSALYLCASSLGGGNTEAFFGQGTRLTVV.

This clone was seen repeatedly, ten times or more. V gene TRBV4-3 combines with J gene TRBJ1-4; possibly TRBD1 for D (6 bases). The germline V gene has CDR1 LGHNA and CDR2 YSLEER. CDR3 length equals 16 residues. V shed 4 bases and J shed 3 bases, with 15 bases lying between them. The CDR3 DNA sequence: TGCGCCAGCAGCCCCGATTGGGGGCTAGCTAATGAAAAACTGTTTTTT. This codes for CASSPDWGLANEKLFF.

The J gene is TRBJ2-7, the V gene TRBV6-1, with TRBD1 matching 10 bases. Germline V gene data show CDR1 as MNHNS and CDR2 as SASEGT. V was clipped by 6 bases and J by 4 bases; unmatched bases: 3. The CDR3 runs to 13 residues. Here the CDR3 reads CASRDRGIYEQYF. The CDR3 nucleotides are TGTGCCAGCAGGGACAGGGGGATATACGAGCAGTACTTC.

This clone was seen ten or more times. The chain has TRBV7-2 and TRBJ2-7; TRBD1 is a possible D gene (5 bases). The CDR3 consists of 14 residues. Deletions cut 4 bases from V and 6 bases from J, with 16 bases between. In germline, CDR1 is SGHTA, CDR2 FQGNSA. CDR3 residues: CASSYSSGSVEQYF. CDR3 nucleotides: TGTGCCAGCAGCTACTCGTCAGGGTCCGTCGAGCAGTACTTC.

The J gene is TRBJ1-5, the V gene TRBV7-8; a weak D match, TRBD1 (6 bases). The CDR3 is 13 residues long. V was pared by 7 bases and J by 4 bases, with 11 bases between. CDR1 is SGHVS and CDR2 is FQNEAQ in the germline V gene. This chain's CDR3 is CASTAQGNQPQHF. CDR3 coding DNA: TGTGCCAGCACCGCCCAGGGGAATCAGCCCCAGCATTTT.

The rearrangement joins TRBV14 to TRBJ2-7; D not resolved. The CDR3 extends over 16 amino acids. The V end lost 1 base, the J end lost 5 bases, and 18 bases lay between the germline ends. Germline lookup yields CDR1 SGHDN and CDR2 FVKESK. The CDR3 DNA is TGTGCCAGCAGCCAAGTGGGTACCATCCAATCCGACGAGCAGTACTTC. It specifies CASSQVGTIQSDEQYF.

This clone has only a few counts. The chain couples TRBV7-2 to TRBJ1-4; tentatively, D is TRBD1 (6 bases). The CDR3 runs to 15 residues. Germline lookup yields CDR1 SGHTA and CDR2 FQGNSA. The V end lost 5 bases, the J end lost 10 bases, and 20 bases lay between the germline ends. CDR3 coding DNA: TGTGCCAGCAGCCCCCCGGGGGGCGGGGTCGGAAAACTGTTTTTT. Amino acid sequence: CASSPPGGGVGKLFF. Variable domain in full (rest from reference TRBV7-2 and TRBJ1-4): GAGVSQSPSNKVTEKGKDVELRCDPISGHTALYWYRQSLGQGLEFLIYFQGNSAPDKSGLPSDRFSAERTGGSVSTLTIQRTQQEDSAVYLCASSPPGGGVGKLFFGSGTQLSVL.

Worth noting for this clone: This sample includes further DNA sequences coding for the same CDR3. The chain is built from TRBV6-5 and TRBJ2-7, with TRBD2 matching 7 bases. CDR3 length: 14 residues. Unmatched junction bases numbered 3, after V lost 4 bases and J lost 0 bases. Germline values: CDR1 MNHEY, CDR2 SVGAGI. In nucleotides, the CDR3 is TGTGCCAGCAGTTCCTCGGGGGGCTCCTACGAGCAGTACTTC. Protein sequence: CASSSSGGSYEQYF.

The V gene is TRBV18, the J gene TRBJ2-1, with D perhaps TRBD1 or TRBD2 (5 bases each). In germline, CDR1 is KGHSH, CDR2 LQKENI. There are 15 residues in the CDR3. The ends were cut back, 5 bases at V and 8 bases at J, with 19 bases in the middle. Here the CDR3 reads CASSEARVVEDEQFF. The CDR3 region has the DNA TGTGCCAGCTCAGAAGCCAGGGTGGTGGAGGATGAGCAGTTCTTC.

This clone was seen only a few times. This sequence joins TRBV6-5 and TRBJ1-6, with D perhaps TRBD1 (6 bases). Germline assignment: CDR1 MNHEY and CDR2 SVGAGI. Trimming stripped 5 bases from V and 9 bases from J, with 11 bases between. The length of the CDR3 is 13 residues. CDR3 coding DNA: TGTGCCAGCAGTAGACAGGAGGCTTCACCCCTCCACTTT. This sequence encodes CASSRQEASPLHF.

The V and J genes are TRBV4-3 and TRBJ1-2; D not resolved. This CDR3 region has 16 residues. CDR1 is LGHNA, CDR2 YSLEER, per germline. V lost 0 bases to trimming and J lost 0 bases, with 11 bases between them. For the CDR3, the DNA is TGCGCCAGCAGCCAAGATCAGGCAGAGACTAACTATGGCTACACCTTC. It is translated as CASSQDQAETNYGYTF.

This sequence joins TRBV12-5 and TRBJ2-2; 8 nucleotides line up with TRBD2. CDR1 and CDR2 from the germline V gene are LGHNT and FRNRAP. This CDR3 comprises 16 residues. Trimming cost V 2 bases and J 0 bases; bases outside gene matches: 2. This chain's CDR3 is CASGLPGGANTGELFF. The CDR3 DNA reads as TGTGCTAGTGGTTTGCCGGGGGGGGCGAACACCGGGGAGCTGTTTTTT.

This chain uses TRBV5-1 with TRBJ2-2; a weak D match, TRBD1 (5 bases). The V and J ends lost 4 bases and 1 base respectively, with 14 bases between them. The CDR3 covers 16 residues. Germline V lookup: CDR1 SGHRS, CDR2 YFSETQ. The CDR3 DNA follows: TGCGCCAGCAGCCTGCAGGGCGTCCAGAACACCGGGGAGCTGTTTTTT. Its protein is CASSLQGVQNTGELFF.

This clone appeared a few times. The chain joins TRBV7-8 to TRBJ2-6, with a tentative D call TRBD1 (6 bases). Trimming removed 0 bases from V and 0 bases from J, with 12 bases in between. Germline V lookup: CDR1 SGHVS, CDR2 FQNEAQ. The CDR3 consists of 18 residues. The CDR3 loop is CASSLAVQGSSGANVLTF. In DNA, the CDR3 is TGTGCCAGCAGCTTAGCGGTTCAGGGGAGCTCTGGGGCCAACGTCCTGACTTTC.